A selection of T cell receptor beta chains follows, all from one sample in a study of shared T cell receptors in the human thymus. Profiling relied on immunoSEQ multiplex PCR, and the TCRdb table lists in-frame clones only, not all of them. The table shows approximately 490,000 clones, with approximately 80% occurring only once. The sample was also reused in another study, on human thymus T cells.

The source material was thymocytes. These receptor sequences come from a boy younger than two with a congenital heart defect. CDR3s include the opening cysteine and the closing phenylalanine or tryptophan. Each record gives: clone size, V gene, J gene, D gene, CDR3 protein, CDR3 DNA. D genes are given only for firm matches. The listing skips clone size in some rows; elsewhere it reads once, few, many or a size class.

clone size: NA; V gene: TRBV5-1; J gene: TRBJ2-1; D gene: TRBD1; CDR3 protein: CASTFHRGEQFF; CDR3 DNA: TGCGCCAGCACCTTTCACAGGGGTGAGCAGTTCTTC
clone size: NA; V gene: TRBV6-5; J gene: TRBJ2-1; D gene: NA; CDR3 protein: CASRDGRTSSEQFF; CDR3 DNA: TGTGCCAGCAGGGACGGGAGAACCTCTAGTGAGCAGTTCTTC
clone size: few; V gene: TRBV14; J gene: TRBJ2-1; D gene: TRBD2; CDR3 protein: CASSRVAGAPVEQFF; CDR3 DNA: TGTGCCAGCAGCCGAGTAGCGGGGGCTCCGGTTGAGCAGTTCTTC
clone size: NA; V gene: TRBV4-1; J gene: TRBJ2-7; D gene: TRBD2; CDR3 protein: CASSQVGLAGGSPSYEQYF; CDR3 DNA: TGCGCCAGCAGCCAAGTGGGACTAGCGGGAGGGTCACCCTCCTACGAGCAGTACTTC
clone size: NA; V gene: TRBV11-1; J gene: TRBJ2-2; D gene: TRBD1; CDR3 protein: CASSSKTGTGAGTGELFF; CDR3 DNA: TGTGCCAGCAGCTCGAAGACCGGGACAGGGGCAGGCACCGGGGAGCTGTTTTTT
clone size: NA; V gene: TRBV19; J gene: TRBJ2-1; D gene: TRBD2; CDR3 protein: CASSRRGLAGNEQFF; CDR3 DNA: TGTGCCAGTAGTCGAAGGGGACTAGCGGGAAATGAGCAGTTCTTC
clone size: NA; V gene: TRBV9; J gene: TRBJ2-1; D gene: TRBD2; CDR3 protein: CASSVGSSGPGVSYNEQFF; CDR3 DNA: TGTGCCAGCAGCGTAGGAAGTAGCGGGCCGGGGGTGTCCTACAATGAGCAGTTCTTC
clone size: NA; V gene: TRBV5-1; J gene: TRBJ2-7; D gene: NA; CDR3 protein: CASSEPTQGQYF; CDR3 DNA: TGCGCCAGCAGCGAGCCGACCCAGGGGCAGTACTTC
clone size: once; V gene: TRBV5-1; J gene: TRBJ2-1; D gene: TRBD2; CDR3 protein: CASSLTAGGPNEQFF; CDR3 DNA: TGCGCCAGCAGCTTGACGGCGGGAGGGCCTAATGAGCAGTTCTTC
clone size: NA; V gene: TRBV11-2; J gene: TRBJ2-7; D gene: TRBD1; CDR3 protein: CASSPWTGFSSYEQYF; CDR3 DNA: TGTGCCAGCAGCCCATGGACAGGCTTTAGCTCCTACGAGCAGTACTTC
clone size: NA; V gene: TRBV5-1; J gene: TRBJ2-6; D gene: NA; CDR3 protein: CASSLEGGANVLTF; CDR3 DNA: TGCGCCAGCAGCTTGGAGGGGGGGGCCAACGTCCTGACTTTC
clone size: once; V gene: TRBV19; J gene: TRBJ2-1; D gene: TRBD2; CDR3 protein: CASSTIRAGGPGNEQFF; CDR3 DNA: TGTGCCAGTAGTACCATACGTGCGGGAGGGCCGGGTAATGAGCAGTTCTTC
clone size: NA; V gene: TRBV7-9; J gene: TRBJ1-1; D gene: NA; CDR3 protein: CASSPQGRTEAFF; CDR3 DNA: TGTGCCAGCAGCCCACAGGGACGGACTGAAGCTTTCTTT
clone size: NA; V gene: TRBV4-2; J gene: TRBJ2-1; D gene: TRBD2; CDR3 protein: CASSQEPGTSGSIMRHEQFF; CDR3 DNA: TGTGCCAGCAGCCAAGAGCCCGGGACTAGCGGGAGTATCATGCGTCATGAGCAGTTCTTC
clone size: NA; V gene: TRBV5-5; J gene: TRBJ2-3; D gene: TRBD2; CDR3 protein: CASSFILAGGPDTQYF; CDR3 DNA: TGTGCCAGCAGCTTCATCCTGGCGGGAGGGCCAGATACGCAGTATTTT
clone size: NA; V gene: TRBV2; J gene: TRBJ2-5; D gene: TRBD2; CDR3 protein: CASTAPSGRATETQYF; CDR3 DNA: TGTGCCAGCACCGCCCCTAGCGGGAGGGCCACCGAGACCCAGTACTTC
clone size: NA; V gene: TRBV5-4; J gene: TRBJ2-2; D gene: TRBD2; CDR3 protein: CASSQGGTTNTGELFF; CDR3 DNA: TGTGCCAGCAGCCAAGGTGGGACTACGAACACCGGGGAGCTGTTTTTT
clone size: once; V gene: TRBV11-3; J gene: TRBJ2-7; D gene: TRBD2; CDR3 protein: CASSHTQGTSASYEQYF; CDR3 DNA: TGTGCCAGCAGCCATACACAGGGGACTAGCGCCTCCTACGAGCAGTACTTC
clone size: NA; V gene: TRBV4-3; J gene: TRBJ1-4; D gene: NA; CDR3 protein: CASSQDISGGKLFF; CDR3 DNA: TGCGCCAGCAGCCAGGACATATCGGGGGGAAAACTGTTTTTT
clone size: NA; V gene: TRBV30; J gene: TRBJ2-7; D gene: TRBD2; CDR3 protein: CAWIPLAGPYEQYF; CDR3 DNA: TGTGCCTGGATCCCGCTAGCGGGACCCTACGAGCAGTACTTC
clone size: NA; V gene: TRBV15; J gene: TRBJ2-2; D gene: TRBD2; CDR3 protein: CATSTGLAGTGELFF; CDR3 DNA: TGTGCCACCAGCACGGGACTAGCCGGGACCGGGGAGCTGTTTTTT
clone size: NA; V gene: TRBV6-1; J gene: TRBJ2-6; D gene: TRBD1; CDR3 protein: CASSERGQVSGANVLTF; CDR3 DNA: TGTGCCAGCAGTGAAAGGGGGCAAGTCTCTGGGGCCAACGTCCTGACTTTC
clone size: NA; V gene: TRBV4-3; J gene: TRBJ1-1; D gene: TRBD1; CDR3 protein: CASSQVETGDTEAFF; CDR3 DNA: TGCGCCAGCAGCCAAGTAGAGACAGGGGACACTGAAGCTTTCTTT
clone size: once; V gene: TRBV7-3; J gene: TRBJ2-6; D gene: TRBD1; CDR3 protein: CASRARTGNTSGANVLTF; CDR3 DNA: TGTGCCAGCAGGGCCCGGACAGGGAATACATCTGGGGCCAACGTCCTGACTTTC
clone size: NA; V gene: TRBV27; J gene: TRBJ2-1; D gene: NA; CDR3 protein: CASTAGGGYNEQFF; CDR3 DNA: TGTGCCAGCACCGCGGGCGGCGGGTACAATGAGCAGTTCTTC
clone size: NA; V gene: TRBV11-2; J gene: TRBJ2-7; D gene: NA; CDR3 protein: CASSLPLRWTYEQYF; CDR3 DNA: TGTGCCAGCAGCTTACCATTGCGGTGGACCTACGAGCAGTACTTC
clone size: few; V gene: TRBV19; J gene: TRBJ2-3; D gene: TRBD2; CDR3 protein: CASSILAAPSTDTQYF; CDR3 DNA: TGTGCCAGTAGTATACTAGCGGCACCTAGCACAGATACGCAGTATTTT
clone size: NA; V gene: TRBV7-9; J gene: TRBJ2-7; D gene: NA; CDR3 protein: CASSLDQRTYEQYF; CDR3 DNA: TGTGCCAGCAGCTTAGACCAGCGGACCTACGAGCAGTACTTC
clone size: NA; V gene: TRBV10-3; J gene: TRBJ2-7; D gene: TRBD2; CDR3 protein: CATKGLAGVRVHEQYF; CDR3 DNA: TGTGCCACGAAGGGACTAGCGGGAGTTAGGGTCCACGAGCAGTACTTC
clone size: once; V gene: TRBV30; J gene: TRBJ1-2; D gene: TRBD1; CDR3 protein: CAWSMTGSNGYTF; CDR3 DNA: TGTGCCTGGAGTATGACAGGGAGCAATGGCTACACCTTC
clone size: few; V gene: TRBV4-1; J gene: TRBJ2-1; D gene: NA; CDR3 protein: CASSQDLADYNEQFF; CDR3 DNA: TGCGCCAGCAGCCAAGATTTGGCGGACTACAATGAGCAGTTCTTC
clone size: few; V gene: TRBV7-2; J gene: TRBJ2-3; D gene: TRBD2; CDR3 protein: CASSLLGLAGGTDTQYF; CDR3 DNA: TGTGCCAGCAGCTTATTGGGACTAGCGGGAGGTACAGATACGCAGTATTTT
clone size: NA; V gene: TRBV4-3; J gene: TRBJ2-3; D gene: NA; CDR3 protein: CASSQDTPASGTDTQYF; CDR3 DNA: TGCGCCAGCAGCCAAGATACCCCCGCTAGCGGCACAGATACGCAGTATTTT
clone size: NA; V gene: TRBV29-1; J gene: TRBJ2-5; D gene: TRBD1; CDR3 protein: CSVATTGAVGFQETQYF; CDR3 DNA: TGCAGCGTTGCTACGACAGGGGCGGTTGGCTTCCAAGAGACCCAGTACTTC
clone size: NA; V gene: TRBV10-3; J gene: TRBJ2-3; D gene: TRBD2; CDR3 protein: CAISSGPSTDTQYF; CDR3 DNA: TGTGCCATCTCTAGCGGGCCTAGCACAGATACGCAGTATTTT
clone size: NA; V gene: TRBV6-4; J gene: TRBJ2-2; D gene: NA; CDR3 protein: CASSPSSDNGELFF; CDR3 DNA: TGTGCCAGCAGTCCCTCTAGCGATAACGGGGAGCTGTTTTTT
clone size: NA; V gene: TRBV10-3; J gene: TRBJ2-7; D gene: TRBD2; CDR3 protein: CAIRPGLARLEVNEQYF; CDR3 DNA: TGTGCCATCAGGCCGGGACTAGCGCGCCTCGAGGTCAACGAGCAGTACTTC
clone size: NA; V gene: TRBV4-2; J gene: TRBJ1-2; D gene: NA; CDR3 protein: CASSQVTANYGYTF; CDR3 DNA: TGTGCCAGCAGCCAAGTCACAGCTAACTATGGCTACACCTTC
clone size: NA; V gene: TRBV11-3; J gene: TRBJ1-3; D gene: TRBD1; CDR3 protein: CASSLYRGHGTIYF; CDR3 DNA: TGTGCCAGCAGCCTCTACAGGGGGCACGGCACCATATATTTT
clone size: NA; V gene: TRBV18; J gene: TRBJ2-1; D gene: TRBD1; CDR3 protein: CASSRRTGGDYNEQFF; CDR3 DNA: TGTGCCAGCTCACGTCGGACAGGGGGTGACTACAATGAGCAGTTCTTC
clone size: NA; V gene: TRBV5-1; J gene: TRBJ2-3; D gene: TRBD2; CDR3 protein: CASSLISGTSTDTQYF; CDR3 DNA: TGCGCCAGCAGCTTGATTAGCGGGACAAGCACAGATACGCAGTATTTT
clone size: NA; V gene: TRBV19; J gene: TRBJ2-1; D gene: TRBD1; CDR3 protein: CASSLDRGQYNEQFF; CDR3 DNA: TGTGCCAGTAGTTTGGACAGGGGGCAGTACAATGAGCAGTTCTTC
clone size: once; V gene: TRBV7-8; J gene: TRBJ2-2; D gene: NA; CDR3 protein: CASSFGEAGPNTGELFF; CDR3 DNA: TGTGCCAGCAGCTTCGGGGAGGCGGGCCCGAACACCGGGGAGCTGTTTTTT
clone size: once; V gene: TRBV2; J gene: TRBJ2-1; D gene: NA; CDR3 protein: CASSGRRDAYNEQFF; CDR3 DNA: TGTGCCAGCAGTGGGCGGAGGGATGCCTACAATGAGCAGTTCTTC
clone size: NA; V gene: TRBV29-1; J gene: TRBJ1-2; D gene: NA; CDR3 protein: CSVPAGTTTNYGYTF; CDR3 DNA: TGCAGCGTTCCTGCCGGGACAACTACTAACTATGGCTACACCTTC
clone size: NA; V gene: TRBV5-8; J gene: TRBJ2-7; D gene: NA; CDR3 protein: CASSLPQGQYVFEQYF; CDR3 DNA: TGTGCCAGCAGCCTACCGCAGGGGCAATATGTGTTCGAGCAGTACTTC
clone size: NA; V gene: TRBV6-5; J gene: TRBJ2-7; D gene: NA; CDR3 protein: CASGTDSSGTYEQYF; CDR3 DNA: TGTGCCAGCGGGACGGACAGTTCGGGGACCTACGAGCAGTACTTC
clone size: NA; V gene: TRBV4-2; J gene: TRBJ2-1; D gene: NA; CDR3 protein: CASSQVGGGSYNEQFF; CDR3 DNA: TGTGCCAGCAGCCAAGTGGGAGGGGGCTCCTACAATGAGCAGTTCTTC
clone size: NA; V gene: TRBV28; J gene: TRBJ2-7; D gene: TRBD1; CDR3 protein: CASSLQTPGQGHEQYF; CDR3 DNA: TGTGCCAGCAGTTTACAGACCCCGGGACAGGGCCACGAGCAGTACTTC
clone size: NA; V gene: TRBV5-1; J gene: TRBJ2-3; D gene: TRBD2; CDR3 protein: CASSLPSGIGADTQYF; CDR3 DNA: TGCGCCAGCAGCTTGCCCAGCGGGATTGGGGCAGATACGCAGTATTTT
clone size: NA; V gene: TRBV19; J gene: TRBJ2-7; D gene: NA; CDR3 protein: CASSIDWGTRLYEQYF; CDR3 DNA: TGTGCCAGTAGTATAGATTGGGGGACACGGCTCTACGAGCAGTACTTC
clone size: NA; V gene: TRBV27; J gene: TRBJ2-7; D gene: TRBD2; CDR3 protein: CASSLTLSVDGRAYEQYF; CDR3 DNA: TGTGCCAGCAGTTTAACCCTATCGGTCGACGGGAGGGCCTACGAGCAGTACTTC
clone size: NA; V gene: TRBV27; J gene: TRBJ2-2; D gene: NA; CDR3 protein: CASSPNFPGLIVGELFF; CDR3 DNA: TGTGCCAGCAGTCCGAACTTTCCGGGACTTATAGTCGGGGAGCTGTTTTTT
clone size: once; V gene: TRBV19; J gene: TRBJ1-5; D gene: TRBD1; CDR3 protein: CASSIAPRTGDNQPQHF; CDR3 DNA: TGTGCCAGTAGTATAGCGCCCCGGACAGGCGACAATCAGCCCCAGCATTTT
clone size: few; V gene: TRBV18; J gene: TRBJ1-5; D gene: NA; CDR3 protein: CASSRRERGYGNQPQHF; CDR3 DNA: TGTGCCAGCTCACGGAGAGAAAGGGGGTACGGCAATCAGCCCCAGCATTTT
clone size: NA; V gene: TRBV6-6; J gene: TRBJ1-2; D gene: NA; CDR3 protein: CASSYPDTYYGYTF; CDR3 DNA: TGTGCCAGCAGTTACCCCGACACTTACTATGGCTACACCTTC
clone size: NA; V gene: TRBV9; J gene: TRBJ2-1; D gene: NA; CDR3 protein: CASSVTHRVLGEQFF; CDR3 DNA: TGTGCCAGCAGCGTAACGCACAGGGTCTTAGGTGAGCAGTTCTTC
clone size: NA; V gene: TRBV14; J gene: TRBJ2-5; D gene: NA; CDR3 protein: CASSQEAGWGQETQYF; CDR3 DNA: TGTGCCAGCAGCCAAGAGGCGGGGTGGGGACAAGAGACCCAGTACTTC